The 22 T cell receptor beta chains given below trace back to one sample, sequenced in a study of response to subunit inactivated influenza vaccine. TCRdb fed the RT-PCR reads into MiXCR, producing one record per CDR3 protein. The sample lists about 570,000 distinct CDR3 sequences, around 11% occurring once. Sequenced material: PBMCs from blood, taken on the day of vaccination. These receptors came from a man aged 45 to 65 who received an inactivated influenza vaccine.

The V and J genes are TRBV24-1 and TRBJ2-3; 11 nucleotides line up with TRBD1. CDR1 and CDR2 from the germline V gene are KGHDR and SFDVKD. V lost 4 bases and J lost 0; bases outside the gene matches: 5. The length of the CDR3 is 17 residues. The CDR3: CATSESGQGASTDTQYF. CDR3 in DNA: TGTGCCACCAGTGAGTCAGGACAGGGGGCTAGCACAGATACGCAGTATTTT.

The chain joins TRBV4-3 to TRBJ2-3; D is perhaps TRBD2 (6 bases). Germline V gene data show CDR1 as LGHNA and CDR2 as YSLEER. Trimming pared 0 bases from V and 1 base from J, leaving 11 bases between. The CDR3 is made up of 16 amino acids. As DNA, the CDR3 is TGCGCCAGCAGCCAAGATCCCGGGAGTGGCACAGATACGCAGTATTTT. Translation: CASSQDPGSGTDTQYF.

The table lists this clonotype with a few counts. The chain couples TRBV3-1 to TRBJ2-3; 9 nucleotides align to TRBD1. Germline V gene lookup returns CDR1 LGHDT and CDR2 YNNKEL (reference sequence). The V gene end was trimmed by 0 bases and the J gene end by 4 bases; junction bases not matched to a gene: 11. The CDR3 has 18 amino acids. The CDR3, as DNA: TGTGCCAGCAGCCAAGAAGGGGACAGGGTTTTGAGTGCAGATACGCAGTATTTT. Its protein product is CASSQEGDRVLSADTQYF.

V is TRBV20-1 and J is TRBJ1-6, with D maybe TRBD1 (5 bases). The CDR3 is 14 amino acids. Between the trimmed V and J ends, which lost 6 bases and 7 bases, there was a span of 16 bases. CDR1 is DFQATT, CDR2 SNEGSKA, per germline (reference sequence). This chain's CDR3 is CSAQSTGANSPLHF. The CDR3 region has the DNA TGCAGTGCGCAGAGTACCGGGGCAAATTCACCCCTCCACTTT.

This clonotype was picked up many times. V is TRBV25-1 and J is TRBJ1-1; a possible D gene is TRBD1 (6 bases). The CDR3 consists of 13 residues. Trimming pared 6 bases from V and 3 bases from J, leaving 11 bases between. Per germline, CDR1 MGHDK and CDR2 SYGVNS. The CDR3 sequence: CASREDSYTEAFF. In DNA form, the CDR3 reads TGTGCCAGCAGAGAGGACAGTTACACTGAAGCTTTCTTT.

This chain uses TRBV20-1 with TRBJ2-5, with 8 bases aligning to TRBD1. The CDR3 has 18 amino acids. CDR1 and CDR2 (germline): DFQATT, SNEGSKA (reference sequence). V lost 1 base to trimming and J lost 5 bases; unmatched junction nucleotides: 18. The CDR3 spells CSARVPLRQGFFHETQYF. The CDR3 DNA is TGCAGTGCTAGAGTGCCCCTCCGACAGGGGTTTTTTCATGAGACCCAGTACTTC.

The chain uses TRBV27 and TRBJ1-5; tentatively, D is TRBD1 (6 bases). The CDR3 totals 15 residues. Deletions cut 3 bases from V and 3 bases from J, with 12 bases between. CDR1 and CDR2 (germline): MNHEY, SMNVEV (reference sequence). CDR3 sequence reads: CASSFEGGHNQPQHF. The CDR3 nucleotides read TGTGCCAGCAGTTTTGAGGGGGGCCACAATCAGCCCCAGCATTTT.

The table lists this clonotype with a few counts. The J gene is TRBJ2-5, the V gene TRBV3-1; D possibly corresponds to TRBD1 (6 bases). The germline CDR1 and CDR2 sequences are LGHDT and YNNKEL (reference sequence). Trimming stripped 4 bases from V and 2 bases from J, with 11 bases between. The CDR3 extends over 14 amino acids. This CDR3 is CASSRTVLQETQYF. The CDR3 coding sequence is TGTGCCAGCAGCCGGACAGTCTTACAAGAGACCCAGTACTTC.

This clonotype appeared many times. The chain couples TRBV7-2 to TRBJ2-3; D unclear. CDR1 SGHTA and CDR2 FQGNSA come from the germline V gene. CDR3 size: 14 residues. V lost 2 bases, J lost 4 bases, and 10 bases lay in between. The CDR3 DNA reads TGTGCCAGCAGCTTATGGTCCTCGCCAGATACGCAGTATTTT. As protein: CASSLWSSPDTQYF.

V and J are TRBV18 and TRBJ2-3, with D maybe TRBD1 (5 bases). The CDR3 is 12 amino acids. V was trimmed by 6 bases and J by 5 bases, leaving 9 bases between them. CDR1 is KGHSH and CDR2 is LQKENI in the germline V gene. The CDR3 region is CASSTTGDTQYF. CDR3 nucleotides: TGTGCCAGCTCGACCACAGGAGATACGCAGTATTTT. Full variable domain (rest looked up from reference TRBV18 and TRBJ2-3): NAGVMQNPRHLVRRRGQEARLRCSPMKGHSHVYWYRQLPEEGLKFMVYLQKENIIDESGMPKERFSAEFPKEGPSILRIQQVVRGDSAAYFCASSTTGDTQYFGPGTRLTVL.

In this sample, this clonotype turned up a few times. This sequence joins TRBV7-2 and TRBJ2-6; no clear D gene. There are 15 residues in the CDR3. Trimming shortened V by 4 bases and J by 4 bases, and 11 bases separated the two germline ends. CDR1 and CDR2 (germline): SGHTA, FQGNSA. CDR3 amino acids: CASSYSPDGANVLTF. In DNA, the CDR3 is TGTGCCAGCAGCTATTCCCCTGACGGGGCCAACGTCCTGACTTTC.

This clonotype was seen many times. This rearrangement joins TRBV4-2 to TRBJ1-4; the match to TRBD1 covers 7 bases. Trimming removed 6 bases from V and 7 bases from J; junction bases left unmatched: 11. Germline CDR1 and CDR2: LGHNA and YNFKEQ. CDR3 length: 15 amino acids. CDR3 amino acids: CASRRQGFSVEKLFF. In DNA form, the CDR3 reads TGTGCCAGCAGACGACAGGGATTCAGCGTTGAAAAACTGTTTTTT.

This clonotype was observed a handful of times. The V gene is TRBV4-3, the J gene TRBJ2-7; the D gene is possibly TRBD2 (5 bases). The CDR3 is 15 residues long. V lost 0 bases and J 2 bases, leaving 11 bases between the germline ends. CDR1 and CDR2 from the germline V gene are LGHNA and YSLEER. CDR3 region: CASSQDLSTTYEQYF. CDR3 coding DNA: TGCGCCAGCAGCCAAGATTTATCGACTACCTACGAGCAGTACTTC.

Worth noting for this clonotype: A clone one base away is much larger, so this may be a read error. This chain uses TRBV7-9 with TRBJ2-1, with 7 bases aligning to TRBD2. This CDR3 spans 16 amino acids. Per the germline V gene, CDR1 is SEHNR and CDR2 is FQNEAQ (reference sequence). CDR3 bases: TGTGTCAGCAGCTTAGCGGTTCGGACTAGAGATAGTGAGCAGTTCTTC. Protein: CVSSLAVRTRDSEQFF.

The rearrangement links TRBV3-1 to TRBJ1-5, with TRBD1 matching 7 bases. This CDR3 is 13 amino acids long. The germline V gene has CDR1 LGHDT and CDR2 YNNKEL (reference sequence). V shed 7 bases, J shed 7 bases, and the junction held 7 bases outside the gene matches. Here the CDR3 DNA reads TGTGCCAGCAAAGGGGGCGCGGGGCAGCCCCAGCATTTT. Protein sequence: CASKGGAGQPQHF.

This clonotype was seen many times. The chain uses TRBV5-1 and TRBJ2-3; TRBD2 is a possible D gene (6 bases). The V end was cut by 3 bases, the J end by 3 bases, with 11 bases between. The germline CDR1 and CDR2 sequences are SGHRS and YFSETQ. The CDR3 sequence is 14 residues long. CDR3: CASSSDGGTDTQYF. The CDR3 bases are TGCGCCAGCAGCTCCGATGGGGGGACAGATACGCAGTATTTT.

This clonotype was counted a few times. The chain joins TRBV11-2 to TRBJ2-2; 8 positions match TRBD2. The junction had 7 bases not matched to a gene; V was cut back by 8 bases and J by 2 bases. CDR1 is SGHAT, CDR2 FQNNGV, per germline. The CDR3 contains 15 residues. CDR3 sequence reads: CASREAGVNTGELFF. In nucleotides, the CDR3 is TGTGCCAGCCGGGAAGCGGGGGTCAACACCGGGGAGCTGTTTTTT. The whole variable domain, remainder taken from reference TRBV11-2 and TRBJ2-2, is EAGVAQSPRYKIIEKRQSVAFWCNPISGHATLYWYQQILGQGPKLLIQFQNNGVVDDSQLPKDRFSAERLKGVDSTLKIQPAKLEDSAVYLCASREAGVNTGELFFGEGSRLTVL.

The chain recombines TRBV9 with TRBJ1-2; tentative D call: TRBD1 (5 bases). This CDR3 comprises 14 residues. Germline CDR1 reads SGDLS; CDR2 reads YYNGEE. V gave up 0 bases and J gave up 4 bases, with 10 bases separating them. The CDR3 DNA reads TGTGCCAGCAGCGTAGGTCAGGGCGGCTATGGCTACACCTTC. Its protein product is CASSVGQGGYGYTF.

This clonotype was observed a few times. The V call is TRBV20-1, the J call TRBJ2-2, with TRBD1 matching over 8 bases. The trim removed 4 bases at V and 6 bases at J, leaving 10 bases unmatched. The CDR3 sequence is 15 residues long. Germline CDR1 DFQATT, CDR2 SNEGSKA (reference sequence). The chain's CDR3 is CSAKGRGRNAGELFF. DNA of the CDR3: TGCAGTGCTAAGGGCAGGGGGCGCAACGCCGGGGAGCTGTTTTTT.

This clonotype was observed a handful of times. The chain is built from TRBV20-1 and TRBJ2-2; no firm D call. The V gene lost 0 bases and the J gene lost 1 base, with 12 bases spanning the gap. CDR1 and CDR2 from the germline V gene are DFQATT and SNEGSKA (reference sequence). The CDR3 runs to 16 residues. The CDR3 region is CSARDPGPGNTGELFF. The CDR3 DNA is TGCAGTGCTAGAGATCCAGGTCCGGGGAACACCGGGGAGCTGTTTTTT.

This clonotype was counted only a few times. This rearrangement joins TRBV12-3 or TRBV12-4 to TRBJ2-5, with 13 bases lining up with TRBD2. V shed 4 bases and J 4 bases; nucleotides not matched to a gene: 6. This CDR3 has 16 residues. For the CDR3, the DNA is TGTGCCAGCAGTTCCACTAGCGGGGGGGCGTCAGAGACCCAGTACTTC. Translated, it gives CASSSTSGGASETQYF.

This clonotype was observed at least ten times. The gene calls are TRBV20-1 and TRBJ2-3; 11 nucleotides match TRBD2. CDR1 is DFQATT and CDR2 is SNEGSKA in the germline V gene (reference sequence). This CDR3 has 16 amino acids. With V trimmed by 3 bases and J by 5 bases, 10 bases remained unmatched. DNA of the CDR3: TGCAGTGCTAGTTGGGGACCCGGGACTAGCGGAGATACGCAGTATTTT. Translation: CSASWGPGTSGDTQYF.